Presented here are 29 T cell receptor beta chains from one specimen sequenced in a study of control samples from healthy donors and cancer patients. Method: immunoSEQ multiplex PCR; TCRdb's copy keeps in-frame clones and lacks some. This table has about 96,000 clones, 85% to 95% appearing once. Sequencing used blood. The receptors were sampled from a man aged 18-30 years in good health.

The CDR3 reads CASSFTGLGNTEAFF. The CDR3 nucleotides are TGTGCCAGCAGCTTTACAGGGCTCGGGAACACTGAAGCTTTCTTT. This chain connects TRBV7-9 to TRBJ1-1; possible D gene TRBD1, 6 bases. Germline V gene lookup returns CDR1 SEHNR and CDR2 FQNEAQ (reference sequence). V lost 3 bases and J lost 1, with 12 bases in between. The CDR3 is made up of 15 amino acids.

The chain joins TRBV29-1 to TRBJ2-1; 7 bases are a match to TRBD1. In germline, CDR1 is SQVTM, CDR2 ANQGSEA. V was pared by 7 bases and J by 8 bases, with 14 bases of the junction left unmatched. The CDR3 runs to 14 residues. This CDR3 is CSATGTAVWDEQFF. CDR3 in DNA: TGCAGCGCCACCGGGACAGCGGTGTGGGATGAGCAGTTCTTC.

This CDR3 is CASSLQAGVGGANVLTF. The DNA for the CDR3 is TGCGCCAGCAGCTTGCAGGCAGGGGTAGGTGGGGCCAACGTCCTGACTTTC. The V and J genes are TRBV5-1 and TRBJ2-6; TRBD1 is a possible D gene (6 bases). The CDR3 contains 17 residues. Trimming took off 1 base at V and 3 bases at J, with 14 bases between the two ends. In germline, CDR1 is SGHRS, CDR2 YFSETQ.

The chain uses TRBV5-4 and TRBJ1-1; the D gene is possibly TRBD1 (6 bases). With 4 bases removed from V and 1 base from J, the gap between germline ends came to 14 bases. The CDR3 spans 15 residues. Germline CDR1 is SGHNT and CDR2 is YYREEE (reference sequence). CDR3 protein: CASSQPGGQNTEAFF. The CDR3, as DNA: TGTGCCAGCAGCCAGCCCGGGGGGCAGAACACTGAAGCTTTCTTT.

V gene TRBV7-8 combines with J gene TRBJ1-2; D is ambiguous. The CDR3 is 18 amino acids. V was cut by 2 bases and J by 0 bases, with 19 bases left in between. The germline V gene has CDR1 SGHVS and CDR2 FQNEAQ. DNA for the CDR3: TGTGCCAGCAGCTTATCCCGAGGCGTTGGAGGTCCTAACTATGGCTACACCTTC. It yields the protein CASSLSRGVGGPNYGYTF.

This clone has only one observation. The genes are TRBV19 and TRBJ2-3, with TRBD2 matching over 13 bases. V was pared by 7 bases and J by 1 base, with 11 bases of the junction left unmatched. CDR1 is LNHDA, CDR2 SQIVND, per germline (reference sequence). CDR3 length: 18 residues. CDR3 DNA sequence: TGTGCCAGTACGGGACTAGCGGGGCCCGGAGGGGGCACAGATACGCAGTATTTT. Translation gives CASTGLAGPGGGTDTQYF.

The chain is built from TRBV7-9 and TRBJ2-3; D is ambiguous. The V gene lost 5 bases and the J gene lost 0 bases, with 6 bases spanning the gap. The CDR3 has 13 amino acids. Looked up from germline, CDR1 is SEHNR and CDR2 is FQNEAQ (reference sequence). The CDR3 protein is CASSPGSTDTQYF. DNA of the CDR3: TGTGCCAGCAGCCCCGGAAGCACAGATACGCAGTATTTT.

The DNA for the CDR3 is TGTGCCAGCAGCCAATTTCGGGACATTTCCTACGAGCAGTACTTC. It translates to CASSQFRDISYEQYF. The chain combines TRBV14 with TRBJ2-7, with a weak D call TRBD1 (6 bases). The CDR3 length is 15 residues. Germline V gives CDR1 SGHDN, CDR2 FVKESK. Trimming shortened V by 2 bases and J by 1 base, and 12 bases separated the two germline ends.

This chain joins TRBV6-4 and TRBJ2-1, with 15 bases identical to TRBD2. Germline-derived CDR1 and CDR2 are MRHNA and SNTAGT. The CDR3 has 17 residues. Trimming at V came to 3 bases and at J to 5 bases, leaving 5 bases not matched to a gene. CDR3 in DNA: TGTGCCAGCAGTGAGGTTGGACTAGCGGGGGGGGACAATGAGCAGTTCTTC. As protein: CASSEVGLAGGDNEQFF.

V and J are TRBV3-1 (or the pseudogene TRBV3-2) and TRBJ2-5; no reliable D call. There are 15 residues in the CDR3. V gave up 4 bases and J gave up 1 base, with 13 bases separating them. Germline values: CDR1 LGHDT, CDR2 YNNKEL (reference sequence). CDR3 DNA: TGTGCCAGCAGCCCCCAGCCAAGCCCCCAAGAGACCCAGTACTTC. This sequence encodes CASSPQPSPQETQYF.

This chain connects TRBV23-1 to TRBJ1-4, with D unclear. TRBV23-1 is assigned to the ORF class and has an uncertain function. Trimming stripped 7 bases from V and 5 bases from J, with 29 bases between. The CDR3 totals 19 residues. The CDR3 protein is CASIYRSCGPPQGNEKLFF. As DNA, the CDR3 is TGCGCCAGCATCTACCGGAGTTGTGGGCCCCCGCAAGGCAATGAAAAACTGTTTTTT.

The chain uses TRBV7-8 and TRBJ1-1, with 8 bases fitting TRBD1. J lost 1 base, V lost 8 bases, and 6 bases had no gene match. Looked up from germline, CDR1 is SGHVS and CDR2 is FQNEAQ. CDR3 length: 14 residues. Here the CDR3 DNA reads TGTGCCAGCCGCTCAGGGGGCGGGAACACTGAAGCTTTCTTT. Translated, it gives CASRSGGGNTEAFF.

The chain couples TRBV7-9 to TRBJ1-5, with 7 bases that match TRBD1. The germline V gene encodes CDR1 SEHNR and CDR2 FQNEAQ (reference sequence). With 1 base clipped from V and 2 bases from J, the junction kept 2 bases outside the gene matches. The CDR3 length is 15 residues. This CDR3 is CASSLGTGGNQPQHF. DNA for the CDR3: TGTGCCAGCAGCTTAGGTACAGGGGGCAATCAGCCCCAGCATTTT.

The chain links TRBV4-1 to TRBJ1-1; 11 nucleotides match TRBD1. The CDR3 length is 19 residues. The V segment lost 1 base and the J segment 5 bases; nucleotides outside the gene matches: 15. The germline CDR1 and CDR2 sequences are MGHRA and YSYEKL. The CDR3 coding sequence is TGCGCCAGCAGCCAAGGAATCACCATCAGGACAGGGGGCGAAACTGAAGCTTTCTTT. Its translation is CASSQGITIRTGGETEAFF.

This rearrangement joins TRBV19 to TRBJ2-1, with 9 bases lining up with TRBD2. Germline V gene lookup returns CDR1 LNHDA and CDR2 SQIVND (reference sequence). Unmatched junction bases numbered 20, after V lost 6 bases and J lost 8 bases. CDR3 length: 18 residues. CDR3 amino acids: CASSPDQASGDTGYEQFF. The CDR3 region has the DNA TGTGCCAGTAGCCCGGATCAGGCTAGCGGGGACACCGGGTATGAGCAGTTCTTC.

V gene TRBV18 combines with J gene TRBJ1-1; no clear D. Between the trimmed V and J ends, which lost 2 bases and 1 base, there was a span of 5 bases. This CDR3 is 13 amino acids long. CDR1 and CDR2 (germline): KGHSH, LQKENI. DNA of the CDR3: TGTGCCAGCTCACCATACCAGAACACTGAAGCTTTCTTT. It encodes CASSPYQNTEAFF.

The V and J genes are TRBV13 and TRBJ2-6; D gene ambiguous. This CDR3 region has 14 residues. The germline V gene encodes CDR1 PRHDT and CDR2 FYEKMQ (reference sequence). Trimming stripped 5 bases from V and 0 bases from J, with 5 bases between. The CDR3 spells CASSALSGANVLTF. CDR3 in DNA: TGTGCCAGCAGCGCCCTCTCTGGGGCCAACGTCCTGACTTTC.

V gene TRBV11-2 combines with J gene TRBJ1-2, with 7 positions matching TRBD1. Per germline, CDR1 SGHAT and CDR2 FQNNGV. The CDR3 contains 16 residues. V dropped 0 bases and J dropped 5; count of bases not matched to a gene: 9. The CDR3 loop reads CASSLDVQGSGYGYTF. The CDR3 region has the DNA TGTGCCAGCAGCTTAGACGTACAGGGGTCGGGGTATGGCTACACCTTC.

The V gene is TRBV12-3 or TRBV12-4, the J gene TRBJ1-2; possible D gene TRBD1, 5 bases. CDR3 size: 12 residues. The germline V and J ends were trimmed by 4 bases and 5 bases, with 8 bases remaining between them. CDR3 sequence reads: CASSSEGYGYTF. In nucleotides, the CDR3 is TGTGCCAGCAGTTCAGAGGGGTATGGCTACACCTTC.

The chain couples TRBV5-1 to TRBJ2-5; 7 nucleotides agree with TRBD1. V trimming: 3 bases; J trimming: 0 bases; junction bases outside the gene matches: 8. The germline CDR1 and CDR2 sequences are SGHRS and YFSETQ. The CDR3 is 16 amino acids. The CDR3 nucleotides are TGCGCCAGCAGCTCCACCGGGACAGCCTACCAAGAGACCCAGTACTTC. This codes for CASSSTGTAYQETQYF.

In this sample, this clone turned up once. CDR3 protein: CASSPPGGVPEAFF. The CDR3 DNA sequence: TGTGCCAGCAGCCCCCCCGGGGGAGTGCCTGAAGCTTTCTTT. This chain connects TRBV9 to TRBJ1-1, with D possibly being TRBD1 (5 bases). The germline V gene encodes CDR1 SGDLS and CDR2 YYNGEE. CDR3 size: 14 residues. V gave up 4 bases and J gave up 6 bases, with 16 bases separating them.

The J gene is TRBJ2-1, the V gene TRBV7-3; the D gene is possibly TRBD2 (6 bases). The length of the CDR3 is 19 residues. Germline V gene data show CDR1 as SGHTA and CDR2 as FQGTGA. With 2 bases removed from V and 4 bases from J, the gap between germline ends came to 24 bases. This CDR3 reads CASSLFPGITQGGYNEQFF. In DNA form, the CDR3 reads TGTGCCAGCAGCTTATTCCCCGGCATTACCCAAGGAGGGTACAATGAGCAGTTCTTC.

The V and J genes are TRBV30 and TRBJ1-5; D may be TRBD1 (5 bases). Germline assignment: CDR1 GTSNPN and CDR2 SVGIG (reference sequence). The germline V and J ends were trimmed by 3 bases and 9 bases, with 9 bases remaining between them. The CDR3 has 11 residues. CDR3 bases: TGTGCCTGGAGCGGGGCGGGGCCCCAGCATTTT. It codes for CAWSGAGPQHF.

The CDR3 loop is CASSELIYEQYF. The CDR3, as DNA: TGTGCCAGCAGTGAACTCATCTACGAGCAGTACTTC. This chain joins TRBV6-1 and TRBJ2-7; D not certain. The CDR3 loop spans 12 amino acids. Germline values: CDR1 MNHNS, CDR2 SASEGT. V lost 2 bases and J lost 3, with 5 bases in between.

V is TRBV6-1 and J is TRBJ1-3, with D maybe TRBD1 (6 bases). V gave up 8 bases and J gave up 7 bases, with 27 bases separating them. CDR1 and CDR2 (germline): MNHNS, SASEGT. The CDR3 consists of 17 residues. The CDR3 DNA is TGTGCCAGCCGTGGGGCTTTCCCGGACAGTTCTGCGAACACCATATATTTT. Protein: CASRGAFPDSSANTIYF.

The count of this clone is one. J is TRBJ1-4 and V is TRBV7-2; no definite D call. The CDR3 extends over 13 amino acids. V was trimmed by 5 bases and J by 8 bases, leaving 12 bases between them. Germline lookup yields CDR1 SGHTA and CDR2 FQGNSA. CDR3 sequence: CASSLHVGEKLFF. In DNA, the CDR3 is TGTGCCAGCAGCCTCCACGTGGGCGAAAAACTGTTTTTT.

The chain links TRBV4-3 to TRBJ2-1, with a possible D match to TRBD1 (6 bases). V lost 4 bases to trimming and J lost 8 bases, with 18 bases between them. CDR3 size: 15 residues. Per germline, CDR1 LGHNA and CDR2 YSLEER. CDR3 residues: CASSRAVQGNDEQFF. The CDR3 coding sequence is TGCGCCAGCAGCCGAGCGGTGCAGGGGAACGATGAGCAGTTCTTC.

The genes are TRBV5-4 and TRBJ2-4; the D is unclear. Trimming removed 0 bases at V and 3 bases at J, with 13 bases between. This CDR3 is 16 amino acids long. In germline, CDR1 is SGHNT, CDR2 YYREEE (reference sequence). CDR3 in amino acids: CASSLGLEVGKNIQYF. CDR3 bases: TGTGCCAGCAGCTTGGGACTGGAAGTCGGCAAAAACATTCAGTACTTC.

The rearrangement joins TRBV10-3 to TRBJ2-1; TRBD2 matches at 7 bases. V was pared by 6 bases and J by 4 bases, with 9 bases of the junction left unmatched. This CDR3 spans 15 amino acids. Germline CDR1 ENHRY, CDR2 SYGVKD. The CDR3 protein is CAIRGLGEGYNEQFF. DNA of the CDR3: TGTGCCATCAGGGGGTTGGGGGAGGGGTACAATGAGCAGTTCTTC.